Following are 8 T cell receptor beta chains from one sample sequenced in a study of T cells in women clearing cervical HPV infection. Sequencing was performed with immunoSEQ multiplex PCR; in TCRdb, only in-frame clones are kept and a portion is missing. The specimen's table records about 26,000 clones. The sample comprised blood buffy coat. The receptors shown here come from a woman between 18 and 70 years old with a cervical HPV16 infection that either progressed to CIN3+ or cleared (not recorded which).

Points on this clone: The read finishes 3 residues shy of the CDR3 end, and the germline J gene is used to complete it. The chain combines TRBV10-2 with TRBJ2-6; 8 nucleotides line up with TRBD2. CDR3 size: 15 residues. With V trimmed by 5 bases and J by 3 bases, 3 bases remained unmatched. Germline V gene lookup returns CDR1 WSHSY and CDR2 SAAADI. Here the CDR3 reads CASSSLAGGANVLTF. The CDR3 DNA, read in part, is TGCGCCAGCAGTTCTCTAGCGGGTGGGGCCAACGTC.

Details on this clone: The read ends 3 residues early relative to the CDR3; the germline J gene fills the gap. This chain connects TRBV19 to TRBJ1-2; 7 nucleotides match TRBD1. This CDR3 spans 12 amino acids. Germline V gene data show CDR1 as LNHDA and CDR2 as SQIVND (reference sequence). The V gene end was trimmed by 11 bases and the J gene end by 7 bases; junction bases not matched to a gene: 10. The sequenced part of the CDR3 DNA is TGTGCCCTGCTAGGGGGCGAGGCTGGC. It is translated as CALLGGEAG. The entire CDR3 protein reads CALLGGEAGYTF.

As concerns this clone: Read coverage stops 3 residues before the CDR3 terminus; the germline J gene supplies the remainder. This rearrangement joins TRBV20-1 to TRBJ2-7; D possibly corresponds to TRBD1 (6 bases). With 3 bases removed from V and 2 bases from J, the gap between germline ends came to 14 bases. The CDR3 is 14 residues long. Per the germline V gene, CDR1 is DFQATT and CDR2 is SNEGSKA (reference sequence). The part of the CDR3 DNA that was read is TGCAGTGCTAGCGGCGGCAGGGGACCCTACGAG. Amino acid sequence: CSASGGRGPYE. The complete CDR3 protein is CSASGGRGPYEQYF.

A remark on this clone: The read ends 3 residues early relative to the CDR3; the germline J gene fills the gap. The gene calls are TRBV7-2 and TRBJ1-2; D may be TRBD1 (6 bases). CDR1 is SGHTA, CDR2 FQGNSA, per germline. The CDR3 totals 13 residues. CDR3 bases read: TGTGCCAGCAGCTTAGCGGGGGGGCTCGAC. Protein product: CASSLAGGLD. The whole CDR3 reads CASSLAGGLDYTF.

In regard to this clone: The read falls 3 residues short of the CDR3 end, and the missing part is taken from the germline J gene. The gene calls are TRBV7-9 and TRBJ1-5, with 7 bases aligning to TRBD1. Germline CDR1 SEHNR, CDR2 FQNEAQ (reference sequence). The CDR3 has 15 amino acids. The junction had 5 bases not matched to a gene; V was cut back by 2 bases and J by 4 bases. The covered CDR3 bases are TGTGCCAGCAGCTTAACAGGGGTAGTGAATCAGCCC. Encoded protein: CASSLTGVVNQP. The full CDR3 sequence reads CASSLTGVVNQPQHF.

About this clone itself: The read terminates 3 residues ahead of where the CDR3 ends, so the germline J gene completes it. The chain combines TRBV7-9 with TRBJ1-6; D uncertain. This CDR3 is built from 14 residues. Germline CDR1 reads SEHNR; CDR2 reads FQNEAQ (reference sequence). Trimming shortened V by 5 bases and J by 8 bases, and 13 bases separated the two germline ends. CDR3 amino acids: CASSPLSLDSPLHF. The DNA read from the CDR3 is TGTGCCAGCAGCCCCCTTTCACTAGATTCACCC.

Notes on this clone: The read halts 3 residues ahead of the CDR3 end, with the missing end drawn from the germline J gene. The gene calls are TRBV5-1 and TRBJ2-3; D gene unclear. CDR1 is SGHRS, CDR2 YFSETQ, per germline. V was shortened by 1 base and J by 6 bases, with 15 bases between the two germline ends. CDR3 length: 15 amino acids. The CDR3 DNA, read in part, is TGCGCCAGCAGCTTGTTGGTGGGCCAGCCGGATACG. Translated: CASSLLVGQPDT. The full CDR3 is CASSLLVGQPDTQYF.

Comments on this clone: The read finishes 3 residues shy of the CDR3 end, and the germline J gene is used to complete it. The chain joins TRBV18 to TRBJ2-3, with D perhaps matching TRBD2 (7 bases). V was pared by 0 bases and J by 6 bases, with 16 bases between. CDR3 length equals 16 residues. Germline CDR1 and CDR2: KGHSH and LQKENI. CDR3 DNA (partial): TGTGCCAGCTCACCACCTGGTCGGGGGGCCCCGGATACG. Residues: CASSPPGRGAPDT. The entire CDR3 sequence reads CASSPPGRGAPDTQYF.